This T cell receptor (gamma chain) was documented in a study of γδ T cells in repeated Plasmodium falciparum infection. Study overall: Some Malian samples span acute malaria episodes; others come from no-transmission periods. Points from the study as a whole: Malian donors came from one small rural village, predominantly one ethnic group.

Bulk repertoires came from Vgamma9/Vdelta2+ or Vdelta2-negative gammadelta T cells flow-sorted from PBMC. The CDR3 has 13 amino acids. Germline lookup yields CDR1 GITISATS and CDR2 ISYDGTV (reference sequence). TCRdb reanalysed the multiplex PCR reads with CATT. The top ten hold approximately 19% of the sample, which has tens of thousands of gamma-chain clones, under 1.5% seen once. Worth noting for this clone: The antigen is not known. The translation of this DNA and the TCRdb protein of a much larger clone differ at residue 3, probably owing to a read error; the protein shown here is translated from the DNA.

J is TRGJ1 or TRGJ2 and V is TRGV9. The J gene, not given by TCRdb, was assigned here from a germline match of the nucleotide sequence. The sequencing input was gamma-delta T cells from blood. This clonotype was obtained from a pool of human donors (malaria-infected and uninfected, not separated). This CDR3 is CASWEPISYKKLF. DNA for the CDR3: TGTGCCTCGTGGGAGCCCATTAGTTATAAGAAACTCTTT.